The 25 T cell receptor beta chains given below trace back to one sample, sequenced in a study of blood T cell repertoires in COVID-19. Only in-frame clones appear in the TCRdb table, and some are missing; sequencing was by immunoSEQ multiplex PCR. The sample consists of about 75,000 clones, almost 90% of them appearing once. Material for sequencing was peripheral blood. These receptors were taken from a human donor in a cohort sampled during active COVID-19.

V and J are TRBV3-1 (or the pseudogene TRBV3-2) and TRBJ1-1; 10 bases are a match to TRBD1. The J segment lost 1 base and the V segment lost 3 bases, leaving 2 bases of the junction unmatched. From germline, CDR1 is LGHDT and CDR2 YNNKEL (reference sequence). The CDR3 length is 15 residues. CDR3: CASSQDRGANTEAFF. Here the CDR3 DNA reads TGTGCCAGCAGCCAGGACAGGGGGGCGAACACTGAAGCTTTCTTT.

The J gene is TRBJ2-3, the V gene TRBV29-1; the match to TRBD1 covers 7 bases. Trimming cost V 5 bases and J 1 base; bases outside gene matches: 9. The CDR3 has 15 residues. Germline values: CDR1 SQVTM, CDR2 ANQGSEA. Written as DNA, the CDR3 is TGCAGCGTTATGAAGGGGACAGCCGGCACAGATACGCAGTATTTT. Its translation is CSVMKGTAGTDTQYF.

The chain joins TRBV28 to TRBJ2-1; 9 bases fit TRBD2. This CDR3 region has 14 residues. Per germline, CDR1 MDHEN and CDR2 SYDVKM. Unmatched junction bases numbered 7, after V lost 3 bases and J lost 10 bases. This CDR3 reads CASSFGYSGGEQFF. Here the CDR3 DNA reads TGTGCCAGCAGTTTTGGGTATAGCGGGGGCGAGCAGTTCTTC.

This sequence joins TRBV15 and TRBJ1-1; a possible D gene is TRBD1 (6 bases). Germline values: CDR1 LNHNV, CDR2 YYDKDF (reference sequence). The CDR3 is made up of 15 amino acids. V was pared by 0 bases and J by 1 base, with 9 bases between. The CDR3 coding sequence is TGTGCCACCAGCAGAGATGGACAGCCGAACACTGAAGCTTTCTTT. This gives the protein CATSRDGQPNTEAFF.

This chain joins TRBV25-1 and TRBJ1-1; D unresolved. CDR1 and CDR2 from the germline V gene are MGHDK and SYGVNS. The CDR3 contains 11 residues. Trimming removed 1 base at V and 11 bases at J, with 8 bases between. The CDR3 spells CASSESGRAFF. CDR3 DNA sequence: TGTGCCAGCAGTGAATCCGGGAGGGCTTTCTTT.

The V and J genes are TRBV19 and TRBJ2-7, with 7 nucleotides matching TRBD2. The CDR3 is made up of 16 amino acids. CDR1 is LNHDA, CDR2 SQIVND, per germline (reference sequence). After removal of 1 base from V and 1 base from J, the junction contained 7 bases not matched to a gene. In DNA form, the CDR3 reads TGTGCCAGTAGTATAGGCGCTAGCGGATTATCCTACGAGCAGTACTTC. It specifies CASSIGASGLSYEQYF.

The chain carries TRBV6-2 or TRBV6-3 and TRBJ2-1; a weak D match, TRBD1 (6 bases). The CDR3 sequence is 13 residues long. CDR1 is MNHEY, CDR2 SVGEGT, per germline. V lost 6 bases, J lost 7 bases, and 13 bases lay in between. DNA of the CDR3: TGTGCCAGCAGCAACGCAGGGGTAAATGAGCAGTTCTTC. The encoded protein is CASSNAGVNEQFF.

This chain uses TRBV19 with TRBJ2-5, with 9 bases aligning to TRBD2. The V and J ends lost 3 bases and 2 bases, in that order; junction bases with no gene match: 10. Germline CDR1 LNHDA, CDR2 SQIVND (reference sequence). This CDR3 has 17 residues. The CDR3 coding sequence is TGTGCCAGTAGTATGCGCCGAGGGACTAGCAGGCAAGAGACCCAGTACTTC. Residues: CASSMRRGTSRQETQYF.

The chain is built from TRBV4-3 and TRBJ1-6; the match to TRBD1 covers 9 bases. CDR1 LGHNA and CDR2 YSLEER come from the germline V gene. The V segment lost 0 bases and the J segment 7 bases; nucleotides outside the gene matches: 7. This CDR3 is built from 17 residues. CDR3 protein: CASSQDTLQGANSPLHF. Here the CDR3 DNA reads TGCGCCAGCAGCCAAGATACCTTACAGGGGGCAAATTCACCCCTCCACTTT.

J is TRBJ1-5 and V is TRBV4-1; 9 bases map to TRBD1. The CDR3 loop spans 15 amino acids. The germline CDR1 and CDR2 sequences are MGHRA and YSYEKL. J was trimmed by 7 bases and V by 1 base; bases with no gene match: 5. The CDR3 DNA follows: TGCGCCAGCAGCCAAGCGACAGGGGGGAGGCAGCCCCAGCATTTT. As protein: CASSQATGGRQPQHF.

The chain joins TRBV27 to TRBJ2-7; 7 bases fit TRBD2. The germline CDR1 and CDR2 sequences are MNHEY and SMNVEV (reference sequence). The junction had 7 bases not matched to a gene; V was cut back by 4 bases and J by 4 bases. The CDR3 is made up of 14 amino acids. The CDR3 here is CASSSRLATYEQYF. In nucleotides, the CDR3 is TGTGCCAGCAGTTCTCGACTAGCCACATACGAGCAGTACTTC.

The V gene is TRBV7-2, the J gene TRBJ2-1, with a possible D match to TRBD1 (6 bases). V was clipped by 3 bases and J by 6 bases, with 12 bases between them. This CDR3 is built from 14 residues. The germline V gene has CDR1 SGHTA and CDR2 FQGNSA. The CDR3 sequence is CASSLSRGSNEQFF. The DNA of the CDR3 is TGTGCCAGCAGCTTGAGCAGGGGATCCAATGAGCAGTTCTTC.

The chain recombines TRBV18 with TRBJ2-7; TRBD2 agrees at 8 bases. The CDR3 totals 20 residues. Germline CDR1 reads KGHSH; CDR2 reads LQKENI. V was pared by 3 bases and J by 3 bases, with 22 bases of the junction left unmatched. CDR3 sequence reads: CASSPGVETARRGDLYEQYF. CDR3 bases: TGTGCCAGCTCACCCGGGGTGGAGACAGCGAGGCGGGGGGACCTCTACGAGCAGTACTTC.

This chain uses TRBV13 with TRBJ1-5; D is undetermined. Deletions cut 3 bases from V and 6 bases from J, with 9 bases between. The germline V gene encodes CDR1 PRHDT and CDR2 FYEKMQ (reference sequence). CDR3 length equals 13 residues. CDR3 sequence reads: CASSLGGPQPQHF. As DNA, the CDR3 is TGTGCCAGCAGCTTGGGAGGGCCTCAGCCCCAGCATTTT.

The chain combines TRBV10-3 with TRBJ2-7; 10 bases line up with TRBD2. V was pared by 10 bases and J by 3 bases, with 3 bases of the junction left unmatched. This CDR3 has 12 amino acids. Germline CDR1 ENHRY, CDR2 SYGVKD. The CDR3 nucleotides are TGTGCCACCTTAGCGGGGGGCTACGAGCAGTACTTC. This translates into CATLAGGYEQYF.

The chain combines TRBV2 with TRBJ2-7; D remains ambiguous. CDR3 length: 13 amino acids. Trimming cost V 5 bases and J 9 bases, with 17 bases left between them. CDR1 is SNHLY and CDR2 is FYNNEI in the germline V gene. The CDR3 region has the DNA TGTGCCAGCAGTTCTGGGCCTGTATCAGGGCAGTACTTC. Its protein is CASSSGPVSGQYF.

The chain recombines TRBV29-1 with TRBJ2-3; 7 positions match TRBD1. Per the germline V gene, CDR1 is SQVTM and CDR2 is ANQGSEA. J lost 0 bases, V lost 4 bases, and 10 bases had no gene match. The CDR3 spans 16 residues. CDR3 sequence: CSVGDSPFLSTDTQYF. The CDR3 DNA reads TGCAGCGTTGGGGACAGCCCTTTCCTTAGCACAGATACGCAGTATTTT.

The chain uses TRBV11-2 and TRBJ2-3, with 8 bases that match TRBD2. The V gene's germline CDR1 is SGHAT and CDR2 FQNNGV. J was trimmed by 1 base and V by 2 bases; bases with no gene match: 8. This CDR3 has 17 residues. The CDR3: CASSLFLRRGGTDTQYF. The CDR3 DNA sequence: TGTGCCAGCAGCTTATTTCTTCGGCGGGGGGGCACAGATACGCAGTATTTT. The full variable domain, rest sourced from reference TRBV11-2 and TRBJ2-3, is EAGVAQSPRYKIIEKRQSVAFWCNPISGHATLYWYQQILGQGPKLLIQFQNNGVVDDSQLPKDRFSAERLKGVDSTLKIQPAKLEDSAVYLCASSLFLRRGGTDTQYFGPGTRLTVL.

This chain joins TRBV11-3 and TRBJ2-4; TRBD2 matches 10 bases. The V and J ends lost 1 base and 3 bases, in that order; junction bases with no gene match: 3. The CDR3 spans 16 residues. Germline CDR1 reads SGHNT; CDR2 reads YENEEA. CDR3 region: CASSLGTSGGKNIQYF. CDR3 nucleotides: TGTGCCAGCAGCTTAGGGACTAGCGGAGGCAAAAACATTCAGTACTTC.

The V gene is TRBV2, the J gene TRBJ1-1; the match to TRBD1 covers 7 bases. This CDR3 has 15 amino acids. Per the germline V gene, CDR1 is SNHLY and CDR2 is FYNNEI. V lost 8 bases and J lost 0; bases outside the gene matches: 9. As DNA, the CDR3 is TGTGCCAGCGAGAGTTCGACAGGGTTGAACACTGAAGCTTTCTTT. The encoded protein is CASESSTGLNTEAFF.

The CDR3 is CSASIQGPTYEQYF. The CDR3 DNA sequence: TGCAGTGCTAGTATACAGGGGCCTACCTACGAGCAGTACTTC. The chain combines TRBV20-1 with TRBJ2-7, with 7 bases aligning to TRBD1. Per the germline V gene, CDR1 is DFQATT and CDR2 is SNEGSKA (reference sequence). V lost 3 bases, J lost 2 bases, and 7 bases stayed unmatched. This CDR3 contains 14 residues.

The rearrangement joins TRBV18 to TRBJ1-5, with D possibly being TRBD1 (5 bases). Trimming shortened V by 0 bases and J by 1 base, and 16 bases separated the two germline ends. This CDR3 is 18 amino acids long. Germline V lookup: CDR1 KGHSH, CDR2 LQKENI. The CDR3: CASSPPSRGGPSNQPQHF. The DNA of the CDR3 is TGTGCCAGCTCACCACCGAGTCGGGGGGGTCCGAGCAATCAGCCCCAGCATTTT.

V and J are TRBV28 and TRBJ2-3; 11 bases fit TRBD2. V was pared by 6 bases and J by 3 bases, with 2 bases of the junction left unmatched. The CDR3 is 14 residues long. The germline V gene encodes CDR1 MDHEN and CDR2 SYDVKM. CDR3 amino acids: CASRRLAGTDTQYF. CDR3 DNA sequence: TGTGCCAGCAGGAGACTAGCGGGGACAGATACGCAGTATTTT.

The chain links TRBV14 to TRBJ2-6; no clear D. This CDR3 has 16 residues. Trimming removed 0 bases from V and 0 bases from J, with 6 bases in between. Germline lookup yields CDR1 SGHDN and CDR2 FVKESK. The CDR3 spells CASSQDRYSGANVLTF. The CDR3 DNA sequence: TGTGCCAGCAGCCAAGACAGATACTCTGGGGCCAACGTCCTGACTTTC. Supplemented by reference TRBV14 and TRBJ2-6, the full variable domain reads EAGVTQFPSHSVIEKGQTVTLRCDPISGHDNLYWYRRVMGKEIKFLLHFVKESKQDESGMPNNRFLAERTGGTYSTLKVQPAELEDSGVYFCASSQDRYSGANVLTFGAGSRLTVL.

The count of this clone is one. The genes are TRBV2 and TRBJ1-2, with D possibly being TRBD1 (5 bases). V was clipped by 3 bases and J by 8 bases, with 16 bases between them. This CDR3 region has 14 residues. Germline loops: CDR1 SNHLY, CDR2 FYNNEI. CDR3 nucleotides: TGTGCCAGCAGTGACGGGCAGGGATTGAGCGGCTACACCTTC. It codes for CASSDGQGLSGYTF.